The 4 T cell receptor beta chains below all came from one sample that was sequenced in a study of blood T cell repertoires in COVID-19 (dated by TCRdb to between 2020 and 2021). The library was made by the immunoSEQ multiplex PCR assay. TCRdb re-hosts the immuneACCESS table, in-frame sequences only. Its copies lack some clones; in the studies checked, an unresolved V gene accounts for under half of them, and the cause for the rest is not known. Here the sample has 100,000 to 150,000 clones; about 86% occur a single time. The top ten clonotypes cover 2% to 3% of the sample. The sample comprised PBMCs or T cells enriched from blood (not recorded which). These receptors originate from a man aged 35 to 55 with acute COVID-19.

This chain connects TRBV19 to TRBJ1-1; unclear D gene. The CDR3 consists of 10 residues. Germline CDR1 is LNHDA and CDR2 is SQIVND (reference sequence). With 3 bases removed from V and 8 bases from J, the gap between germline ends came to 4 bases. CDR3 DNA: TGTGCCAGTAGTATCCAGGAAGCTTTCTTT. Its translation: CASSIQEAFF. Complete variable domain (other parts from reference TRBV19 and TRBJ1-1): DGGITQSPKYLFRKEGQNVTLSCEQNLNHDAMYWYRQDPGQGLRLIYYSQIVNDFQKGDIAEGYSVSREKKESFPLTVTSAQKNPTAFYLCASSIQEAFFGQGTRLTVV.

This rearrangement joins TRBV10-1 to TRBJ1-1; TRBD1 aligns across 8 bases. CDR1 WNHNN and CDR2 SYGVQD come from the germline V gene (reference sequence). J lost 0 bases, V lost 6 bases, and 15 bases had no gene match. The CDR3 covers 18 residues. The CDR3 DNA reads as TGCGCCAGCAGGCCAAGAGGACAGGGCTCTCTAATGAACACTGAAGCTTTCTTT. Amino acid sequence: CASRPRGQGSLMNTEAFF.

This chain connects TRBV24-1 to TRBJ2-7; the D gene is possibly TRBD1 (6 bases). CDR3 length: 15 residues. CDR1 is KGHDR and CDR2 is SFDVKD in the germline V gene. With 2 bases removed from V and 5 bases from J, the gap between germline ends came to 15 bases. The CDR3 region is CATSDSGRGVNEQYF. In DNA, the CDR3 is TGTGCCACCAGTGATTCGGGCAGGGGAGTCAACGAGCAGTACTTC.

This chain joins TRBV2 and TRBJ1-6; 10 bases are shared with TRBD1. The V segment lost 9 bases and the J segment 7 bases; nucleotides outside the gene matches: 6. Germline lookup yields CDR1 SNHLY and CDR2 FYNNEI. The CDR3 is 14 residues long. The CDR3, as DNA: TGTGCCAGGGGAGGGACAGGGGAAAATTCACCCCTCCACTTT. Translating gives CARGGTGENSPLHF.